The 27 T cell receptor beta chains in this list originate from one sample, sequenced in a study of CD8 T cells in Susac syndrome. RNA, at roughly 0.45 to 1 ug, was reverse transcribed with random hexamers. From the immunoSEQ multiplex PCR reads, TCRdb called clonotypes with MiXCR, one entry per CDR3 protein. The data contain over 300,000 distinct CDR3 sequences, around 90% of them singletons. Sequencing used CD4+ T cells from PBMCs. Every receptor here comes from a human donor with multiple sclerosis.

The chain joins TRBV6-5 to TRBJ2-3; 8 nucleotides agree with TRBD2. The CDR3 consists of 14 residues. The ends lost 6 bases at V and 5 bases at J; junction bases unmatched: 7. The germline V gene has CDR1 MNHEY and CDR2 SVGAGI. CDR3 nucleotide sequence: TGTGCCAGCAGACGCGGGGGGCCGGAAGATACGCAGTATTTT. Translation: CASRRGGPEDTQYF.

The chain joins TRBV2 to TRBJ1-5; D gene ambiguous. V dropped 4 bases and J dropped 5 bases, with 12 bases sitting between them. The length of the CDR3 is 14 residues. CDR1 is SNHLY, CDR2 FYNNEI, per germline. CDR3 nucleotides: TGTGCCAGCAGTGGGTATGCAGGTGATCAGCCCCAGCATTTT. As protein: CASSGYAGDQPQHF.

The rearrangement joins TRBV20-1 to TRBJ1-1; TRBD1 might be the D (5 bases). The CDR3 contains 15 residues. With 6 bases removed from V and 1 base from J, the gap between germline ends came to 18 bases. Germline values: CDR1 DFQATT, CDR2 SNEGSKA (reference sequence). The CDR3 DNA sequence: TGCAGTGCCCATGGGGGTTCCGGACAGAACACTGAAGCTTTCTTT. Translated: CSAHGGSGQNTEAFF.

The CDR3 bases are TGTGCCAGCAGTGAAGGGGGGCTGGCCGGAATGAACACTGAAGCTTTCTTT. Translating gives CASSEGGLAGMNTEAFF. The chain is built from TRBV2 and TRBJ1-1; D perhaps matches TRBD1 (6 bases). Germline assignment: CDR1 SNHLY and CDR2 FYNNEI. V lost 1 base, J lost 0 bases, and 15 bases lay in between. CDR3 length: 17 amino acids.

V gene TRBV7-3 combines with J gene TRBJ1-6; 8 bases align to TRBD1. CDR1 and CDR2 from the germline V gene are SGHTA and FQGTGA. There are 14 residues in the CDR3. V was clipped by 6 bases and J by 13 bases; unmatched bases: 11. The CDR3 region has the DNA TGTGCCAGCAGTCCCACAGGGGGAGTAGGGCCCCTCCACTTT. It codes for CASSPTGGVGPLHF.

The chain couples TRBV7-9 to TRBJ2-1; D perhaps matches TRBD2 (5 bases). Germline V CDR1 and CDR2: SEHNR, FQNEAQ (reference sequence). The length of the CDR3 is 12 residues. Trimming took off 11 bases at V and 4 bases at J, with 12 bases between the two ends. CDR3: CASRRTYNEQFF. The CDR3 region has the DNA TGTGCCTCCCGGAGGACTTACAATGAGCAGTTCTTC.

V and J are TRBV19 and TRBJ1-1, with 8 bases fitting TRBD1. This CDR3 region has 14 residues. CDR1 and CDR2 from the germline V gene are LNHDA and SQIVND (reference sequence). Trimming at V came to 6 bases and at J to 2 bases, leaving 5 bases not matched to a gene. The CDR3 DNA reads as TGTGCCAGTAGGTGGGACAGGCCAAACACTGAAGCTTTCTTT. Translated: CASRWDRPNTEAFF. Drawing the rest from reference TRBV19 and TRBJ1-1, the complete variable domain is DGGITQSPKYLFRKEGQNVTLSCEQNLNHDAMYWYRQDPGQGLRLIYYSQIVNDFQKGDIAEGYSVSREKKESFPLTVTSAQKNPTAFYLCASRWDRPNTEAFFGQGTRLTVV.

V usage is TRBV5-1 and J usage is TRBJ2-7; no clear D. Germline V lookup: CDR1 SGHRS, CDR2 YFSETQ. Trimming removed 3 bases from V and 7 bases from J, with 14 bases in between. The CDR3 sequence is 13 residues long. The CDR3 is CASSSDSHGEQYF. The DNA of the CDR3 is TGCGCCAGCAGCTCAGACTCCCATGGGGAGCAGTACTTC. Full variable domain (outside the CDR3, taken from reference TRBV5-1 and TRBJ2-7): KAGVTQTPRYLIKTRGQQVTLSCSPISGHRSVSWYQQTPGQGLQFLFEYFSETQRNKGNFPGRFSGRQFSNSRSEMNVSTLELGDSALYLCASSSDSHGEQYFGPGTRLTVT.

CDR3 amino acids: CASSLSRGTSGGPSYEQYF. The CDR3 DNA reads TGTGCCAGCAGCCTATCCCGCGGGACTAGCGGGGGACCCTCCTACGAGCAGTACTTC. The rearrangement links TRBV3-1 to TRBJ2-7, with TRBD2 matching over 14 bases. The CDR3 contains 19 residues. From germline, CDR1 is LGHDT and CDR2 YNNKEL (reference sequence). Germline trimming cut 4 bases from V and 0 bases from J; bases unmatched to any gene: 11.

CDR3 residues: CAWSSMGAAEAFF. Here the CDR3 DNA reads TGTGCCTGGAGTTCTATGGGGGCCGCTGAAGCTTTCTTT. This chain links TRBV30 with TRBJ1-1, with D possibly TRBD1 on 6 matching bases. In germline, CDR1 is GTSNPN, CDR2 SVGIG (reference sequence). The V end was cut by 2 bases, the J end by 6 bases, with 13 bases between. CDR3 length: 13 residues.

The V call is TRBV25-1, the J call TRBJ1-5, with unresolved D. V dropped 10 bases and J dropped 0 bases, with 10 bases sitting between them. The CDR3 length is 13 residues. Germline-derived CDR1 and CDR2 are MGHDK and SYGVNS. CDR3 sequence reads: CANGRDSNQPQHF. The CDR3 nucleotides read TGTGCCAACGGAAGAGATAGCAATCAGCCCCAGCATTTT.

The chain couples TRBV6-6 to TRBJ2-7; TRBD2 agrees at 12 bases. The germline gives CDR1 MNHNY, CDR2 SVGAGI (reference sequence). The CDR3 runs 14 residues. V trimming: 8 bases; J trimming: 5 bases; junction bases outside the gene matches: 7. The CDR3 region has the DNA TGTGCCAGCCGGACTAGCGGGATCACTAACGAGCAGTACTTC. Protein: CASRTSGITNEQYF.

The chain employs TRBV7-9 and TRBJ1-3; D not resolved. The CDR3 covers 14 residues. The V end was cut by 6 bases, the J end by 8 bases, with 17 bases between. The germline gives CDR1 SEHNR, CDR2 FQNEAQ (reference sequence). The CDR3 loop is CASSPPPRRDTIYF. Here the CDR3 DNA reads TGTGCCAGCAGTCCGCCCCCCAGGAGGGACACCATATATTTT.

The chain has TRBV29-1 and TRBJ2-7; TRBD1 aligns across 9 bases. This CDR3 region has 14 residues. Germline lookup yields CDR1 SQVTM and CDR2 ANQGSEA. With V trimmed by 3 bases and J by 4 bases, 7 bases remained unmatched. DNA of the CDR3: TGCAGCGTTGAGTCCACAGGGGGCCCGTACGAGCAGTACTTC. This codes for CSVESTGGPYEQYF.

The CDR3 bases are TGTGCCAGCAGCAGTAGACGGGACCGCGTACTCTATGGCTACACCTTC. Translated: CASSSRRDRVLYGYTF. The chain recombines TRBV21-1 with TRBJ1-2; the DNA was not compared with TRBD1, the D call given in the table. TRBV21-1 is a pseudogene locus. The CDR3 has 16 amino acids.

The rearrangement joins TRBV21-1 to TRBJ2-4; the table names TRBD2, a call not compared with the DNA. TRBV21-1 is annotated as a pseudogene. CDR3 length: 14 amino acids. Here the CDR3 DNA reads TGTGCCAGGAGAGGGAGTAGGGCCAAAAACATTCAGTACTTC. Protein: CARRGSRAKNIQYF.

This clonotype was recorded a few times. J is TRBJ2-7 and V is TRBV25-1; D is possibly TRBD2 (5 bases). Germline assignment: CDR1 MGHDK and CDR2 SYGVNS. This CDR3 region has 12 residues. Between the trimmed V and J ends, which lost 3 bases and 7 bases, there was a span of 10 bases. CDR3 loop: CASSERVWEQYF. The CDR3 DNA reads as TGTGCCAGCAGTGAGAGGGTTTGGGAGCAGTACTTC.

J is TRBJ1-5 and V is TRBV2, with 9 nucleotides matching TRBD1. Germline V lookup: CDR1 SNHLY, CDR2 FYNNEI. With 6 bases clipped from V and 2 bases from J, the junction kept 11 bases outside the gene matches. The CDR3 runs to 17 residues. The CDR3 sequence is CASRSGTGLSGNQPQHF. CDR3 in DNA: TGTGCCAGCAGGTCCGGGACAGGGTTGTCTGGCAATCAGCCCCAGCATTTT.

The chain links TRBV7-3 to TRBJ2-1; D possibly corresponds to TRBD1 (5 bases). CDR3 length: 16 amino acids. Per germline, CDR1 SGHTA and CDR2 FQGTGA. V was shortened by 0 bases and J by 0 bases, with 9 bases between the two germline ends. The CDR3 bases are TGTGCCAGCAGCTTAACAGGGGATACCTCCTACAATGAGCAGTTCTTC. This sequence encodes CASSLTGDTSYNEQFF.

The table lists this clonotype with a count of one. The V gene is TRBV7-9, the J gene TRBJ2-4; D call uncertain. With 6 bases removed from V and 1 base from J, the gap between germline ends came to 13 bases. Germline CDR1 reads SEHNR; CDR2 reads FQNEAQ (reference sequence). The CDR3 loop spans 15 amino acids. CDR3 sequence (DNA): TGTGCCAGCAGACCAGGCACCGGTGCCAAAAACATTCAGTACTTC. Translated: CASRPGTGAKNIQYF. Supplemented by reference TRBV7-9 and TRBJ2-4, the full variable domain reads DTGVSQNPRHKITKRGQNVTFRCDPISEHNRLYWYRQTLGQGPEFLTYFQNEAQLEKSRLLSDRFSAERPKGSFSTLEIQRTEQGDSAMYLCASRPGTGAKNIQYFGAGTRLSVL.

This clonotype was detected only once. The rearrangement joins TRBV20-1 to TRBJ2-5; a possible D gene is TRBD1 (5 bases). This CDR3 spans 14 amino acids. Trimming took off 5 bases at V and 2 bases at J, with 15 bases between the two ends. In germline, CDR1 is DFQATT, CDR2 SNEGSKA (reference sequence). The CDR3 region is CSAEDPSGQETQYF. The DNA for the CDR3 is TGCAGTGCTGAGGACCCCTCAGGGCAAGAGACCCAGTACTTC.

This clonotype has just one count. The chain uses TRBV5-1 and TRBJ2-7; TRBD1 aligns across 9 bases. Germline V gives CDR1 SGHRS, CDR2 YFSETQ. This CDR3 is built from 14 residues. V shed 8 bases, J shed 2 bases, and the junction held 8 bases outside the gene matches. Written as DNA, the CDR3 is TGCGCCAGTGCCGAACAGGGGGCCCCCTACGAGCAGTACTTC. Translating it yields CASAEQGAPYEQYF.

The chain joins TRBV3-1 to TRBJ1-5, with 7 bases matching TRBD1. Trimming took 0 bases from V and 4 from J; bases not matched to a gene: 3. Germline V lookup: CDR1 LGHDT, CDR2 YNNKEL (reference sequence). This CDR3 spans 15 amino acids. The DNA of the CDR3 is TGTGCCAGCAGCCAAGATTTGACAGGGAATCAGCCCCAGCATTTT. Its protein product is CASSQDLTGNQPQHF.

This clonotype has just one count. This chain connects TRBV3-1 to TRBJ1-2, with TRBD1 as a possible D gene (5 bases). Germline CDR1 reads LGHDT; CDR2 reads YNNKEL (reference sequence). The CDR3 is made up of 15 amino acids. Between the trimmed V and J ends, which lost 1 base and 4 bases, there was a span of 13 bases. CDR3 nucleotides: TGTGCCAGCAGCCAAGGCCTCGGGACGACCTATGGCTACACCTTC. It yields the protein CASSQGLGTTYGYTF.

V is TRBV12-3 or TRBV12-4 and J is TRBJ2-1, with 8 bases matching TRBD2. The CDR3 consists of 16 residues. V lost 2 bases, J lost 0 bases, and 3 bases stayed unmatched. The CDR3 region is CASSLPAGGSYNEQFF. CDR3 bases: TGTGCCAGCAGTTTACCGGCGGGAGGCTCCTACAATGAGCAGTTCTTC.

This clonotype was observed once. The genes are TRBV19 and TRBJ2-3, with D possibly matching TRBD2 (7 bases). This CDR3 region has 14 residues. CDR1 is LNHDA, CDR2 SQIVND, per germline (reference sequence). The germline V and J ends were trimmed by 3 bases and 5 bases, with 12 bases remaining between them. CDR3 loop: CASSIGGGGDTQYF. In DNA form, the CDR3 reads TGTGCCAGTAGTATTGGAGGGGGGGGAGATACGCAGTATTTT. Filled out from reference TRBV19 and TRBJ2-3, the complete variable domain reads DGGITQSPKYLFRKEGQNVTLSCEQNLNHDAMYWYRQDPGQGLRLIYYSQIVNDFQKGDIAEGYSVSREKKESFPLTVTSAQKNPTAFYLCASSIGGGGDTQYFGPGTRLTVL.

The chain has TRBV19 and TRBJ1-4; the D is unclear. Trimming took 3 bases from V and 8 from J, leaving 13 bases between them. The V gene's germline CDR1 is LNHDA and CDR2 SQIVND (reference sequence). This CDR3 is built from 14 residues. The CDR3, as DNA: TGTGCCAGTAGTATGGGCGGGGTGCGGGAAAAACTGTTTTTT. It translates to CASSMGGVREKLFF.